The TCR beta chain described here comes from a study of post-analysis software for immune sequencing data. Study outcomes and limitations: Normalized Chao1 diversity was significantly reduced in patients versus controls.

In its sample, this clonotype was seen many times. Its antigen is undetermined. TCR beta libraries were prepared from cDNA with unique molecular identifiers. A population of about 0.85 to 11 million T cells gave rise to roughly 0.5 million cDNA molecules. Via MiXCR, TCRdb re-called the PCR reads, giving one row per CDR3 protein. The sample carries roughly 400,000 distinct CDR3 sequences, approximately 38% recorded once. The TCR sequence derives from a girl aged 2 to 9 with multiple sclerosis. Sequenced: blood.

The CDR3 DNA follows: TGTGCCAGCAGTCAAAGCTCCTACGAGCAGTACTTC. Protein sequence: CASSQSSYEQYF. This rearrangement joins TRBV14 to TRBJ2-7; D is unresolved. The V end was cut by 6 bases, the J end by 0 bases, with 6 bases between. Germline V gene sequence: CDR1 SGHDN, CDR2 FVKESK. The CDR3 has 12 amino acids.